The clone carrying this TCR beta chain was counted a single time. The sample originates from a study of PD-L1 blockade in urothelial cancer. For the study at large: Specimens of blood held a median count of 141,255 T cells.

Trimming took 4 bases from V and 0 from J; bases not matched to a gene: 4. Germline CDR1 and CDR2: SGHRS and YFSETQ. This CDR3 is 15 amino acids long. The repertoire was sequenced with immunoSEQ multiplex PCR; TCRdb's copy has only in-frame clones and lacks some. The top ten clones hold 2% to 3% of a sample with around 120,000 clones, approximately 85% of them seen once. The specimen comprised PBMCs, sampled around atezolizumab (anti-PD-L1) treatment. The TCR comes from a man in his forties or fifties with urothelial cancer. The chain uses TRBV5-1 and TRBJ2-3; 8 bases match TRBD2. The chain's CDR3 is CASSTPSGSTDTQYF. In DNA form, the CDR3 reads TGCGCCAGCAGCACCCCTAGCGGGAGCACAGATACGCAGTATTTT.